One T cell receptor beta chain is described in this entry. Its antigen is still unknown. This record belongs to a study of identifying expanded T cells in peripheral blood. V lost 5 bases to trimming and J lost 6 bases, with 14 bases between them. The CDR3 spans 13 residues. CDR1 and CDR2 from the germline V gene are SGHRS and YFSETQ. Clones were sequenced by immunoSEQ multiplex PCR, and TCRdb holds only the in-frame ones, with some missing. The repertoire holds 50,000 to 65,000 clones, with roughly 89% as singletons. Broader study findings: Over approximately two and four weeks, about 15 and 19 clones changed, versus around 1.3 between replicates.

The sample comprised blood. The chain carries TRBV5-1 and TRBJ1-2, with D tentatively TRBD1 (6 bases). The sequence derives from a person aged 18 to 70 in good health. The CDR3 is CASSYQPGDGYTF. CDR3 nucleotide sequence: TGCGCCAGCAGTTATCAGCCAGGGGATGGCTACACCTTC.